The following is a T cell receptor beta chain sequence with its context. The data were produced by immunoSEQ multiplex PCR, yet TCRdb's version contains in-frame clones alone and is incomplete. The sample has about 120,000 clones, more than 80% seen once. CDR3 length: 14 amino acids. J gave up 7 bases and V 3 bases, and 8 bases lay outside the gene matches. Looked up from germline, CDR1 is LNHNV and CDR2 is YYDKDF (reference sequence). This entry belongs to a study of T cell responses to AZD1222 COVID-19 vaccine. The clonotype was recovered from an adult in good health. The sequences come from peripheral blood, collected on day 0 of AZD1222 vaccination. This chain joins TRBV15 and TRBJ1-2; 7 bases match TRBD1. This CDR3 reads CATSSDRVASGYTF. CDR3 nucleotides: TGTGCCACCAGCAGTGACAGGGTAGCGAGTGGCTACACCTTC.